The T cell receptor (beta chain) under discussion was sequenced for a study of T cell responses to AZD1222 COVID-19 vaccine (dated by TCRdb to 2020 to 2023). Broadly, across the study: TCR sequencing was performed for roughly 240 trial participants, of whom about 210 were given two doses of AZD1222 and around 26 were given two doses of MenACWY control vaccine. Enrollment into the trials was organized by age into subgroups of 18-55, 56-69 and 70-plus years, and those subgroups contained roughly 140, 27 and 60 TCR-sequenced participants, respectively.

The time point label for this specimen denotes: about 28 days (+/-7) after the second vaccine dose. AZD1222 recipients whose second dose came at about 4 weeks and those whose second dose came at about 12 weeks were combined into one group, since spike-specific TCR depth and breadth did not differ between the two schedules. Samples from vaccinated people were obtained from the UK trials COV001 and COV002, which included a single-blind randomized controlled phase 2/3 trial of AZD1222 (ChAdOx1 nCoV-19) in healthy adults. Trial participant PBMC samples were collected at day 0 and day 28 after the second dose for TCRbeta chain sequencing. Broad study findings and their caveats: CD4 TCRs associated with the vaccine covered the entire spike protein, and the dominant responses were in regions 160-218 and 743-854. Most participants were white British and females outnumbered males, and the authors suggested that clonal diversity may have been underestimated. Conclusions about previously exposed vaccinees are limited because only a handful of AZD1222 recipients were SARS-CoV-2 seropositive at baseline. In the small 56-69-year group, the increase in depth fell short of significance, most likely because of low power. After two AZD1222 doses, both the breadth and the depth of spike-specific TCRs were significantly higher than at day 0 and than in MenACWY recipients. Because no samples from the day 14 peak response were available, repertoires could be characterized only after the peak T cell response. Reportedly, almost half of the unique spike-specific TCRs recognized epitopes lying outside the regions that are mutated in the B.1.351 and B.1.1.7 variants.

The CDR3 regions of human TCRbeta chains were analyzed by immunosequencing. In the source study's methods: Repertoire TCRs were checked for matches against a reference library of SARS-CoV-2-specific TCRs that had been generated using the MIRA antigen-specificity platform. Breadth was defined as the fraction of unique TCRs that were SARS-CoV-2-associated, and depth was defined as the fraction of total T cells that were SARS-CoV-2-associated. Using the MIRA data, each spike-specific TCR was assigned both to the spike region to which the TCR was reactive and to a CD4 or CD8 class. Log10-transformed breadth and depth values were compared by one-way ANOVA with Sidak's multiple comparisons tests. Entries here come from immuneACCESS through TCRdb and include only in-frame sequences with V and J called. Some clones fail to appear in such tables; in the studies checked, an unresolved V gene covers under half of the shortfall, and the cause of the remainder is unknown. Clone size and V and J calls were adopted from that table, with D and trimming inferred from the DNA. This sample gives 50,000 to 65,000 clones in total; about four fifths of them show up just once. Roughly 25% of the sample comes from the top ten.

The CDR3 has 17 amino acids, counting the end cysteine and phenylalanine. Solely the CDR3 DNA is kept, with 51 bases framed from the first base. CDR1 KGHSH and CDR2 LQKENI are derived from the germline V gene. The junction shows trimming of 0 bases on V and 1 base on J, and the gene matches do not reach 6 bases of it. To note about this clone: Its antigen is still unknown. No base-level quality is on record; no much larger clone is a single base apart.

The chain is assembled from TRBV18 and TRBJ2-7, with 10 middle bases fitting TRBD1. This specimen consisted of peripheral blood, obtained 28 days after the second AZD1222 dose. The TCR sequence derives from an adult who received the AZD1222 COVID-19 vaccine. The DNA is as follows: TGTGCCAGCTCACCACCATTGGGACAGGGGCTATCCTACGAGCAGTACTTC. This yields the protein CASSPPLGQGLSYEQYF.